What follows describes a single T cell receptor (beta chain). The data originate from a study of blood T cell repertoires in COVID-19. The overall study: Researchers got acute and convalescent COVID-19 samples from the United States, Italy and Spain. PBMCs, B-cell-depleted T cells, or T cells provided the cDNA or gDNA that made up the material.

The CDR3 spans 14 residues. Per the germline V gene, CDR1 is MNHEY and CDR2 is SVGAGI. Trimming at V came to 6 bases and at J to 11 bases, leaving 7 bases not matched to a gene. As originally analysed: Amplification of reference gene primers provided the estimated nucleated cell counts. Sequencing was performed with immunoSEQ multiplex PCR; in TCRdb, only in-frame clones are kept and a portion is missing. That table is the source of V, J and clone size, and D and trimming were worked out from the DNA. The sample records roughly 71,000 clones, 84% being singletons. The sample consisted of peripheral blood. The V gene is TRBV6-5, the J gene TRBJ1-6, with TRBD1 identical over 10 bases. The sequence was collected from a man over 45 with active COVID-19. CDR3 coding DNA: TGTGCCAGCAGCCCGACAGGGGGCGTTACACCCCTCCACTTT. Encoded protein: CASSPTGGVTPLHF.